Following are 5 T cell receptor beta chains from one sample sequenced in a study of T cells of healthy individuals. TCRdb independently ran MiXCR on the 5' RACE reads; one entry per CDR3 protein. The table has 60,000 to 75,000 distinct CDR3 sequences, 16% seen once. Every receptor here comes from a human donor in good health.

This clonotype was counted ten times or more. The chain carries TRBV10-3 and TRBJ2-7, with 7 bases identical to TRBD2. Per the germline V gene, CDR1 is ENHRY and CDR2 is SYGVKD. The J segment lost 5 bases and the V segment lost 3 bases, leaving 7 bases of the junction unmatched. This CDR3 comprises 14 residues. Here the CDR3 reads CAISDSGGRNEQYF. Written as DNA, the CDR3 is TGTGCCATCAGTGATTCGGGAGGCCGGAACGAGCAGTACTTC.

The chain combines TRBV7-9 with TRBJ2-3; 7 positions match TRBD1. The J segment lost 1 base and the V segment lost 4 bases, leaving 5 bases of the junction unmatched. CDR1 and CDR2 (germline): SEHNR, FQNEAQ (reference sequence). The CDR3 extends over 15 amino acids. CDR3 protein: CASSSYRGRTDTQYF. DNA of the CDR3: TGTGCCAGCAGCTCCTACAGGGGCCGCACAGATACGCAGTATTTT.

This clonotype was found many times. The rearrangement joins TRBV29-1 to TRBJ2-7; a possible D gene is TRBD2 (6 bases). The CDR3 has 13 amino acids. Germline V CDR1 and CDR2: SQVTM, ANQGSEA. V was pared by 7 bases and J by 2 bases, with 15 bases between. CDR3 bases: TGCAGCGGCTCCCTGGGCGGGACCTACGAGCAGTACTTC. Amino acid sequence: CSGSLGGTYEQYF.

This chain joins TRBV12-3 or TRBV12-4 and TRBJ2-3; 7 nucleotides agree with TRBD2. The CDR3 runs to 17 residues. V dropped 3 bases and J dropped 3; count of bases not matched to a gene: 12. The CDR3 bases are TGTGCCAGCAGTTTGGATGGGATGGGGCGGGGGACAGATACGCAGTATTTT. Encoded protein: CASSLDGMGRGTDTQYF.

Relative to its sample, this clonotype is medium-sized. The chain has TRBV20-1 and TRBJ1-6, with D perhaps TRBD1 (6 bases). Germline assignment: CDR1 DFQATT and CDR2 SNEGSKA (reference sequence). V lost 3 bases and J 9 bases, leaving 15 bases between the germline ends. The CDR3 has 14 amino acids. CDR3 residues: CSASRDTESSPLHF. The CDR3 nucleotides are TGCAGTGCTAGTAGGGACACAGAGAGTTCACCCCTCCACTTT.